This T cell receptor (beta chain) was identified during a study of blood T cell repertoires in COVID-19. Per the original methods: Cell counts per sample came from amplifying reference gene primers. Data came from immunoSEQ multiplex PCR; TCRdb stores just in-frame clones and leaves some out. Clone size and the V and J calls come from that table; the DNA yielded D and trimming. Seen here are around 500,000 clones, approximately 90% observed once, and the top ten hold 1.5% to 2%. The CDR3 covers 12 residues. Trimming removed 4 bases at V and 10 bases at J, with 14 bases between. Germline V lookup: CDR1 LNHDA, CDR2 SQIVND (reference sequence).

This TCR was recovered from a woman in her 40s who had recovered from COVID-19. The sequenced sample was PBMCs or T cells enriched from blood (not recorded which). The chain combines TRBV19 with TRBJ2-7; D remains unclear. The CDR3 is CASSNPTAGQYF. CDR3 coding DNA: TGTGCCAGTAGTAATCCCACTGCAGGCCAGTACTTC.